The rows below give T cell receptor beta chains drawn from one sample of a study of metastatic and nonmetastatic thyroid tumors. With MiXCR, TCRdb called clones anew from the PCR reads. Among around 14,000 clones listed, roughly 3.5% were seen once. The sample was tumor tissue. The source of these receptors is a female donor with papillary thyroid cancer or a benign thyroid nodule (not recorded which). Some clones in this sample may be carry-over from other donors' samples. Both conserved end residues are part of each CDR3. The order of the fields is V gene, D gene, clone size, J gene, CDR3 DNA, CDR3 protein. A D gene is named only where the DNA matches it firmly. Clone sizes are given selectively: once, few, many, or a class where the clone is expanded.

TRBV7-9,NA,medium-sized,TRBJ1-2,TGTGCCAGCAGCTTCGCCAGTGAAACTAACTATGGCTACACCTTC,CASSFASETNYGYTF
TRBV6-2/TRBV6-3,TRBD2,few,TRBJ2-2,TGTGCCAGCACCAAAAAGCCGGGAGGGGGGACTGGGGAGCTGTTTTTT,CASTKKPGGGTGELFF
TRBV2,NA,few,TRBJ2-2,TGTGCCAGCAGTGAGAGTGGGTACAAGTCGACCGGGGAGCTGTTTTTT,CASSESGYKSTGELFF
TRBV3-1,TRBD1,NA,TRBJ1-1,TGTGCCAGCAGCCAAGTCGAGGGGGCGGAGGCTTTCTTT,CASSQVEGAEAFF
TRBV7-9,NA,medium-sized,TRBJ1-2,TGTGCCAGCAGCTTAGTACAGGAAGAGGGCTACACCTTC,CASSLVQEEGYTF
TRBV5-1,TRBD1,NA,TRBJ1-2,TGCGCCAGCAGCTTGTTCCCCTCCGGACAGGTGGGAAACTATGGCTACACCTTC,CASSLFPSGQVGNYGYTF
TRBV20-1,NA,few,TRBJ2-1,TGCAGTGCTAGTCCCACCAAAAGCTCCTACAATGAGCAGTTCTTC,CSASPTKSSYNEQFF
TRBV12-3/TRBV12-4,NA,NA,TRBJ1-1,TGTGCCAGCAGTGCATTCAGGGCTGGGGGCAACACTGAAGCTTTCTTT,CASSAFRAGGNTEAFF
TRBV20-1,TRBD2,NA,TRBJ2-1,TGCAGTGCTAGAGATTCAGCGGGAGTAGACTACAATGAGCAGTTCTTC,CSARDSAGVDYNEQFF
TRBV11-2,NA,few,TRBJ2-2,TGTGCCAGCCGGGGACAGCTCACCGGGGGGCTGTTTTTT,CASRGQLTGGLFF
TRBV2,NA,large,TRBJ2-7,TGTGCCAGTTCCCAGGGGTGGCCCTACGAGCAGTACTTC,CASSQGWPYEQYF
TRBV6-1,NA,NA,TRBJ1-2,TGTGCCAGCAGGGGGGGACTTTCCTATGGCTACACCTTC,CASRGGLSYGYTF
TRBV4-2,TRBD2,NA,TRBJ2-7,TGTGCCAGCAGCCAAGTAACTAGCGGGGGACCCTACGAGCAGTACTTC,CASSQVTSGGPYEQYF
TRBV9,NA,NA,TRBJ2-7,TGTGCCAGCAGCGTAGTTAGTTTAGGGGGAGAGCAGTACTTC,CASSVVSLGGEQYF
TRBV6-2/TRBV6-3,NA,few,TRBJ1-5,TGTGCCAGCAGCTCACGATCCGTTGGCAATCAGCCCCAGCATTTT,CASSSRSVGNQPQHF
TRBV2,NA,NA,TRBJ2-2,TGTGCCAGCACCCCCTTAGGTAGCGGGAACACCGGGGAGCTGTTTTTT,CASTPLGSGNTGELFF
TRBV3-1,NA,few,TRBJ2-7,TGTGCCAGCAGCCAGAGCTACGAGCAGTACTTC,CASSQSYEQYF